Each of the 27 T cell receptor beta chains below was sequenced from the same sample in a study of cytomegalovirus exposure and HLA in healthy donors. The PCR made use of 60 Vbeta and 13 Jbeta primers. Sequenced by immunoSEQ multiplex PCR; TCRdb stores in-frame clones only, minus some. The sample shows approximately 110,000 clones, about 77% of them seen only once. Sample: PBMCs. These TCRs come from a woman in her 30s in good health and CMV-seropositive.

The V gene is TRBV19, the J gene TRBJ2-3, with 7 nucleotides matching TRBD2. Germline assignment: CDR1 LNHDA and CDR2 SQIVND (reference sequence). J gave up 4 bases and V 5 bases, and 18 bases lay outside the gene matches. The length of the CDR3 is 18 residues. The CDR3 is CASSASPGRWEGSDTQYF. CDR3 bases: TGTGCCAGTAGTGCCTCCCCGGGGAGGTGGGAGGGCTCAGATACGCAGTATTTT.

The J gene is TRBJ2-7, the V gene TRBV27; D is perhaps TRBD1 (5 bases). Germline CDR1 is MNHEY and CDR2 is SMNVEV (reference sequence). Trimming took off 6 bases at V and 3 bases at J, with 18 bases between the two ends. The CDR3 runs 15 residues. CDR3 DNA sequence: TGTGCCAGCAGCCAACGACCCGACAGTAACTACGAGCAGTACTTC. Protein sequence: CASSQRPDSNYEQYF.

V usage is TRBV19 and J usage is TRBJ1-4; 7 bases match TRBD1. The CDR3 spans 15 residues. The germline gives CDR1 LNHDA, CDR2 SQIVND (reference sequence). The J segment lost 6 bases and the V segment lost 1 base, leaving 5 bases of the junction unmatched. This CDR3 is CASSIVRTGDEKLFF. CDR3 nucleotide sequence: TGTGCCAGTAGTATAGTACGAACAGGGGATGAAAAACTGTTTTTT.

This sequence joins TRBV11-3 and TRBJ2-5, with D possibly being TRBD1 (6 bases). The CDR3 length is 13 residues. The germline V and J ends were trimmed by 5 bases and 2 bases, with 9 bases remaining between them. Germline values: CDR1 SGHNT, CDR2 YENEEA. CDR3 region: CASSPGQQETQYF. The CDR3 DNA sequence: TGTGCCAGCAGCCCTGGACAGCAAGAGACCCAGTACTTC.

This chain's CDR3 is CAWSVLTVQYF. CDR3 bases: TGTGCCTGGAGTGTACTTACGGTTCAGTACTTC. V usage is TRBV30 and J usage is TRBJ2-7; unclear D gene. Trimming stripped 0 bases from V and 10 bases from J, with 10 bases between. The CDR3 spans 11 residues. CDR1 GTSNPN and CDR2 SVGIG come from the germline V gene (reference sequence). Drawing the rest from reference TRBV30 and TRBJ2-7, the complete variable domain is SQTIHQWPATLVQPVGSPLSLECTVEGTSNPNLYWYRQAAGRGLQLLFYSVGIGQISSEVPQNLSASRPQDRQFILSSKKLLLSDSGFYLCAWSVLTVQYFGPGTRLTVT.

The genes are TRBV4-1 and TRBJ1-1; D perhaps matches TRBD1 (5 bases). The CDR3 runs to 14 residues. From germline, CDR1 is MGHRA and CDR2 YSYEKL. V was cut by 1 base and J by 5 bases, with 11 bases left in between. As DNA, the CDR3 is TGCGCCAGCAGCCAAGTCCAGGGAGGGACTGAAGCTTTCTTT. Its protein is CASSQVQGGTEAFF.

V gene TRBV27 combines with J gene TRBJ2-7; D is perhaps TRBD2 (5 bases). CDR1 is MNHEY and CDR2 is SMNVEV in the germline V gene (reference sequence). The CDR3 spans 13 residues. Trimming left V 5 bases short and J 2 bases short, with 10 bases between. The CDR3 loop is CASSKLGTYEQYF. CDR3 nucleotide sequence: TGTGCCAGCAGTAAACTAGGAACCTACGAGCAGTACTTC.

The CDR3 reads CASTLGQGNQPQHF. The CDR3 nucleotides read TGTGCCAGTACCCTTGGACAGGGGAATCAGCCCCAGCATTTT. The V call is TRBV19, the J call TRBJ1-5; 9 nucleotides line up with TRBD1. This CDR3 is built from 14 residues. Germline loops: CDR1 LNHDA, CDR2 SQIVND (reference sequence). Trimming at V came to 7 bases and at J to 4 bases, leaving 5 bases not matched to a gene.

The chain couples TRBV10-3 to TRBJ1-4; D gene uncertain. The CDR3 consists of 14 residues. The V end lost 4 bases, the J end lost 8 bases, and 14 bases lay between the germline ends. The germline V gene encodes CDR1 ENHRY and CDR2 SYGVKD. The CDR3 coding sequence is TGTGCCATCAGTGGCTCTCAGGTCGGCGAAAAACTGTTTTTT. This sequence encodes CAISGSQVGEKLFF.

The chain joins TRBV10-1 to TRBJ1-6; TRBD1 aligns across 10 bases. J gave up 8 bases and V 5 bases, and 12 bases lay outside the gene matches. The CDR3 length is 17 residues. Per the germline V gene, CDR1 is WNHNN and CDR2 is SYGVQD (reference sequence). DNA for the CDR3: TGCGCCAGCAGTCGGACAGGGGGTCTATATACTGATTCACCCCTCCACTTT. It specifies CASSRTGGLYTDSPLHF.

This clone was recorded only once. The chain employs TRBV5-1 and TRBJ1-1; possibly TRBD1 for D (6 bases). The CDR3 has 16 amino acids. The germline CDR1 and CDR2 sequences are SGHRS and YFSETQ. With 4 bases removed from V and 0 bases from J, the gap between germline ends came to 16 bases. The CDR3 DNA follows: TGCGCCAGCAGCGAAGTCATAGGACAGATGAACACTGAAGCTTTCTTT. Protein product: CASSEVIGQMNTEAFF.

The chain is built from TRBV21-1 and TRBJ1-2; TRBD1, the table's D call, lacks a check against the DNA. TRBV21-1 is a pseudogene. CDR3 length: 16 residues. Here the CDR3 reads CASSEGLGHPHYGYTF. The CDR3 nucleotides are TGTGCCAGCAGCGAAGGGTTGGGCCATCCCCATTATGGCTACACCTTC.

J is TRBJ2-7 and V is TRBV5-1; 11 nucleotides line up with TRBD1. Germline CDR1 and CDR2: SGHRS and YFSETQ. The J segment lost 11 bases and the V segment lost 5 bases, leaving 12 bases of the junction unmatched. CDR3 size: 14 residues. CDR3 sequence: CASSPGTGGTWEYF. CDR3 nucleotide sequence: TGCGCCAGCAGTCCCGGGACAGGGGGTACTTGGGAGTACTTC.

The chain couples TRBV21-1 to TRBJ2-5; the table calls TRBD1, which could not be checked here. TRBV21-1 is described as a pseudogene. This CDR3 has 15 residues. The CDR3 region has the DNA TGTGCCAGCAGCAGAACCCACAGGGGAGGAGAGACCCAGTACTTC. Its protein product is CASSRTHRGGETQYF.

This clone was found once. This chain uses TRBV30 with TRBJ1-6; 10 nucleotides agree with TRBD1. Germline CDR1 reads GTSNPN; CDR2 reads SVGIG (reference sequence). This CDR3 has 13 residues. Losses at the gene ends were 7 bases for V and 10 bases for J; bases not matched to a gene: 7. CDR3 loop: CASRGQGLSPLHF. The CDR3 DNA is TGTGCCTCCCGGGGACAGGGGTTATCACCCCTCCACTTT.

This chain uses TRBV5-4 with TRBJ2-5, with 9 bases identical to TRBD2. Looked up from germline, CDR1 is SGHNT and CDR2 is YYREEE (reference sequence). V shed 1 base, J shed 2 bases, and the junction held 9 bases outside the gene matches. This CDR3 spans 17 amino acids. The DNA for the CDR3 is TGTGCCAGCAGCTTGTTTGGGACTAGCCACACACAAGAGACCCAGTACTTC. This gives the protein CASSLFGTSHTQETQYF.

The chain has TRBV5-4 and TRBJ1-1; D uncertain. The V gene lost 4 bases and the J gene lost 11 bases, with 9 bases spanning the gap. The CDR3 length is 10 residues. Germline assignment: CDR1 SGHNT and CDR2 YYREEE (reference sequence). The CDR3 region has the DNA TGTGCCAGCAGCGCTCAGAGGGCTTTCTTT. Encoded protein: CASSAQRAFF.

J is TRBJ2-2 and V is TRBV7-2, with 8 bases identical to TRBD1. J lost 4 bases, V lost 5 bases, and 6 bases had no gene match. The CDR3 is 15 residues long. CDR1 SGHTA and CDR2 FQGNSA come from the germline V gene. CDR3 loop: CASSPRTGRTGELFF. In DNA, the CDR3 is TGTGCCAGCAGCCCTCGGACAGGGCGCACCGGGGAGCTGTTTTTT. Using reference TRBV7-2 and TRBJ2-2 for the parts outside the CDR3, the full variable domain is GAGVSQSPSNKVTEKGKDVELRCDPISGHTALYWYRQSLGQGLEFLIYFQGNSAPDKSGLPSDRFSAERTGGSVSTLTIQRTQQEDSAVYLCASSPRTGRTGELFFGEGSRLTVL.

The V gene is TRBV5-1, the J gene TRBJ2-7; tentative D call: TRBD1 (6 bases). Germline-derived CDR1 and CDR2 are SGHRS and YFSETQ. Trimming took off 0 bases at V and 2 bases at J, with 12 bases between the two ends. CDR3 size: 15 residues. Here the CDR3 DNA reads TGCGCCAGCAGCTTGGAAAATGGGGGCCCCTACGAGCAGTACTTC. This translates into CASSLENGGPYEQYF.

The gene calls are TRBV11-3 and TRBJ1-1; tentative D call: TRBD1 (5 bases). Germline values: CDR1 SGHNT, CDR2 YENEEA. V shed 5 bases and J shed 0 bases, with 13 bases lying between them. This CDR3 has 15 amino acids. CDR3: CASSRPGRMNTEAFF. The CDR3, as DNA: TGTGCCAGCAGCCGGCCAGGGCGGATGAACACTGAAGCTTTCTTT.

The chain recombines TRBV13 with TRBJ2-1; D gene ambiguous. V was clipped by 5 bases and J by 0 bases, with 5 bases between them. The CDR3 totals 13 residues. Germline lookup yields CDR1 PRHDT and CDR2 FYEKMQ (reference sequence). CDR3 region: CASSPSSYNEQFF. The CDR3 DNA reads TGTGCCAGCAGCCCCAGCTCCTACAATGAGCAGTTCTTC.

The rearrangement joins TRBV19 to TRBJ1-1; a weak D match, TRBD1 (6 bases). Germline lookup yields CDR1 LNHDA and CDR2 SQIVND (reference sequence). V lost 3 bases to trimming and J lost 5 bases, with 10 bases between them. This CDR3 has 13 residues. Written as DNA, the CDR3 is TGTGCCAGTAGTATGAGGGGGTTAACTGAAGCTTTCTTT. It is translated as CASSMRGLTEAFF.

The chain carries TRBV7-8 and TRBJ2-3; 7 bases map to TRBD1. Germline CDR1 SGHVS, CDR2 FQNEAQ. Trimming took 1 base from V and 4 from J; bases not matched to a gene: 5. The CDR3 is made up of 15 amino acids. The CDR3, as DNA: TGTGCCAGCAGCTTAGAAGGGGGCCTGGCAGATACGCAGTATTTT. It encodes CASSLEGGLADTQYF.

This chain joins TRBV19 and TRBJ2-7; TRBD1 matches 7 bases. V lost 5 bases to trimming and J lost 2 bases; unmatched junction nucleotides: 12. The CDR3 covers 16 residues. CDR1 is LNHDA, CDR2 SQIVND, per germline (reference sequence). CDR3 residues: CASSPLTGTATYEQYF. The CDR3 DNA sequence: TGTGCCAGTAGTCCTCTCACCGGGACAGCTACCTACGAGCAGTACTTC. The variable domain in full, completed from reference TRBV19 and TRBJ2-7, reads DGGITQSPKYLFRKEGQNVTLSCEQNLNHDAMYWYRQDPGQGLRLIYYSQIVNDFQKGDIAEGYSVSREKKESFPLTVTSAQKNPTAFYLCASSPLTGTATYEQYFGPGTRLTVT.

This rearrangement joins TRBV19 to TRBJ1-2; no reliable D call. Trimming shortened V by 1 base and J by 2 bases, and 11 bases separated the two germline ends. The CDR3 runs to 15 residues. The V gene's germline CDR1 is LNHDA and CDR2 SQIVND (reference sequence). DNA for the CDR3: TGTGCCAGTAGTATAGGAGGGAAAGGGAACTATGGCTACACCTTC. This encodes CASSIGGKGNYGYTF.

The V call is TRBV30, the J call TRBJ1-5, with D unresolved. V lost 2 bases, J lost 5 bases, and 13 bases lay in between. CDR1 and CDR2 (germline): GTSNPN, SVGIG (reference sequence). The CDR3 contains 14 residues. CDR3 residues: CAWSRGGLDQPQHF. The DNA for the CDR3 is TGTGCCTGGAGTCGGGGTGGTCTGGATCAGCCCCAGCATTTT.

This chain connects TRBV5-1 to TRBJ2-4, with D maybe TRBD1 (6 bases). This CDR3 spans 13 amino acids. Looked up from germline, CDR1 is SGHRS and CDR2 is YFSETQ. The V end was cut by 3 bases, the J end by 4 bases, with 8 bases between. The CDR3 coding sequence is TGCGCCAGCAGCTCGGACAGTAAAAACATTCAGTACTTC. It is translated as CASSSDSKNIQYF.